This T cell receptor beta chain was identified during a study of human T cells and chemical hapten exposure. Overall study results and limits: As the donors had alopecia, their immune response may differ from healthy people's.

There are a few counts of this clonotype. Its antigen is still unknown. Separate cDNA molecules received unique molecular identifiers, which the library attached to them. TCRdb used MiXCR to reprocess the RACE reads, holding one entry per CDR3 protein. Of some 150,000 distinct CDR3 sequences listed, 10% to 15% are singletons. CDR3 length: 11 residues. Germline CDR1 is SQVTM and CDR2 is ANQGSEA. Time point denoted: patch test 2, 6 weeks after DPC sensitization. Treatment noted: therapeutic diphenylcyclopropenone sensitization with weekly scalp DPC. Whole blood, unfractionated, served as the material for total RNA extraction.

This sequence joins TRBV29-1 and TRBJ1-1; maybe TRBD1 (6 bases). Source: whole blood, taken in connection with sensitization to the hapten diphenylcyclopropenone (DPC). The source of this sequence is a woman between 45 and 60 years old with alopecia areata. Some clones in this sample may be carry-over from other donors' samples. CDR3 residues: CGYREYTEAFF. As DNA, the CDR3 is TGCGGTTACAGGGAGTACACTGAAGCTTTCTTT.